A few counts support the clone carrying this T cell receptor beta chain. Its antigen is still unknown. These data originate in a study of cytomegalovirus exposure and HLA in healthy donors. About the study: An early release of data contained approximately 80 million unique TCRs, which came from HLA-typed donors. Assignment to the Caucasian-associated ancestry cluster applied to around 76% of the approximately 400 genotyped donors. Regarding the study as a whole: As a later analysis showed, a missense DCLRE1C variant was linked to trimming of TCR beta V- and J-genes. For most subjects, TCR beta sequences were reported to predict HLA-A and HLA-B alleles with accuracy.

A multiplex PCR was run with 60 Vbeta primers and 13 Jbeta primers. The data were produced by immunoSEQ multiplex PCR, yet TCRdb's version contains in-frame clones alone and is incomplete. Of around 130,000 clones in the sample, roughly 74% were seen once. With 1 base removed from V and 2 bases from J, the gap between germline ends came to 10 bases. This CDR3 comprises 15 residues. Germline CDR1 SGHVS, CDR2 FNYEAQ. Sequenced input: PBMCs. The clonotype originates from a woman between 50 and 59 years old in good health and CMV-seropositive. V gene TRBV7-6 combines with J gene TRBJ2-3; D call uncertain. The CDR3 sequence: CASSLGAGVTDTQYF. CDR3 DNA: TGTGCCAGCAGCTTAGGAGCCGGTGTCACAGATACGCAGTATTTT.